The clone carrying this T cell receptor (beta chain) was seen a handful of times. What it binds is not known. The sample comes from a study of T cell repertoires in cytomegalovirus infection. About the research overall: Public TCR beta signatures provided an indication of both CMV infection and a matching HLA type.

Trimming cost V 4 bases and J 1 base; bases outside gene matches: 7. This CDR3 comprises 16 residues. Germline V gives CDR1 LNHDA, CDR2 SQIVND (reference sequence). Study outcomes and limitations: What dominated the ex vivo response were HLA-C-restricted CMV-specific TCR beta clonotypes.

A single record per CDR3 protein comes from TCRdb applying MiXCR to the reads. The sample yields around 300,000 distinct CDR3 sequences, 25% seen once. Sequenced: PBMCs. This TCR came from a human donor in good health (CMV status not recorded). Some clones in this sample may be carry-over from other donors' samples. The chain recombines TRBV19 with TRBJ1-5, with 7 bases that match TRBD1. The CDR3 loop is CASSTGDRPSNQPQHF. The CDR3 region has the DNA TGTGCCAGTAGTACAGGGGACAGACCAAGCAATCAGCCCCAGCATTTT.